Below, 5 T cell receptor beta chains from the same sample are listed, as sequenced in a study of long-term antiretroviral therapy in people with HIV. At the survey level, the v3.0 immunoSEQ assay was run. Produced via immunoSEQ multiplex PCR; TCRdb's table is partial and in-frame only. Found here are about 22,000 clones, nearly 90% of them singletons; the top ten hold 6.4%. The sample was unsorted PBMCs, taken 0.6 years after starting antiretroviral therapy. The receptor source for this set is a man aged 55 to 70 with HIV.

The rearrangement uses TRBV27 and TRBJ2-3; D remains unclear. Germline V gene data show CDR1 as MNHEY and CDR2 as SMNVEV (reference sequence). The CDR3 is 16 amino acids. Trimming cost V 3 bases and J 1 base, with 14 bases left between them. CDR3 sequence reads: CASSFGIGVGTDTQYF. The DNA for the CDR3 is TGTGCCAGCAGTTTTGGGATCGGAGTCGGCACAGATACGCAGTATTTT.

The chain carries TRBV12-5 and TRBJ1-1; tentative D call: TRBD1 (6 bases). The germline V gene encodes CDR1 LGHNT and CDR2 FRNRAP. The ends were cut back, 2 bases at V and 0 bases at J, with 7 bases in the middle. The CDR3 is 14 amino acids. This CDR3 reads CASGLNRVNTEAFF. CDR3 bases: TGTGCTAGTGGTTTGAACAGGGTGAACACTGAAGCTTTCTTT.

The chain joins TRBV28 to TRBJ2-3; D remains unclear. Looked up from germline, CDR1 is MDHEN and CDR2 is SYDVKM. Between the trimmed V and J ends, which lost 8 bases and 6 bases, there was a span of 9 bases. There are 11 residues in the CDR3. CDR3 DNA: TGTGCCAGCGTCCGTTGGGATACGCAGTATTTT. Its protein product is CASVRWDTQYF.

This clone has a single count. V gene TRBV18 combines with J gene TRBJ2-7; 13 nucleotides align to TRBD2. This CDR3 spans 14 amino acids. Trimming cost V 8 bases and J 3 bases; bases outside gene matches: 4. Germline CDR1 and CDR2: KGHSH and LQKENI. In DNA, the CDR3 is TGTGCCAGCGGAGGACTAGCGGGAGACTACGAGCAGTACTTC. Translated: CASGGLAGDYEQYF.

In its sample, this clone was seen a few times. The chain links TRBV19 to TRBJ2-7; D remains unclear. Germline V gene data show CDR1 as LNHDA and CDR2 as SQIVND (reference sequence). Trimming took off 3 bases at V and 2 bases at J, with 2 bases between the two ends. The CDR3 has 11 amino acids. CDR3 protein: CASSMAYEQYF. As DNA, the CDR3 is TGTGCCAGTAGTATGGCCTACGAGCAGTACTTC. The full variable domain, completed using reference TRBV19 and TRBJ2-7, is DGGITQSPKYLFRKEGQNVTLSCEQNLNHDAMYWYRQDPGQGLRLIYYSQIVNDFQKGDIAEGYSVSREKKESFPLTVTSAQKNPTAFYLCASSMAYEQYFGPGTRLTVT.